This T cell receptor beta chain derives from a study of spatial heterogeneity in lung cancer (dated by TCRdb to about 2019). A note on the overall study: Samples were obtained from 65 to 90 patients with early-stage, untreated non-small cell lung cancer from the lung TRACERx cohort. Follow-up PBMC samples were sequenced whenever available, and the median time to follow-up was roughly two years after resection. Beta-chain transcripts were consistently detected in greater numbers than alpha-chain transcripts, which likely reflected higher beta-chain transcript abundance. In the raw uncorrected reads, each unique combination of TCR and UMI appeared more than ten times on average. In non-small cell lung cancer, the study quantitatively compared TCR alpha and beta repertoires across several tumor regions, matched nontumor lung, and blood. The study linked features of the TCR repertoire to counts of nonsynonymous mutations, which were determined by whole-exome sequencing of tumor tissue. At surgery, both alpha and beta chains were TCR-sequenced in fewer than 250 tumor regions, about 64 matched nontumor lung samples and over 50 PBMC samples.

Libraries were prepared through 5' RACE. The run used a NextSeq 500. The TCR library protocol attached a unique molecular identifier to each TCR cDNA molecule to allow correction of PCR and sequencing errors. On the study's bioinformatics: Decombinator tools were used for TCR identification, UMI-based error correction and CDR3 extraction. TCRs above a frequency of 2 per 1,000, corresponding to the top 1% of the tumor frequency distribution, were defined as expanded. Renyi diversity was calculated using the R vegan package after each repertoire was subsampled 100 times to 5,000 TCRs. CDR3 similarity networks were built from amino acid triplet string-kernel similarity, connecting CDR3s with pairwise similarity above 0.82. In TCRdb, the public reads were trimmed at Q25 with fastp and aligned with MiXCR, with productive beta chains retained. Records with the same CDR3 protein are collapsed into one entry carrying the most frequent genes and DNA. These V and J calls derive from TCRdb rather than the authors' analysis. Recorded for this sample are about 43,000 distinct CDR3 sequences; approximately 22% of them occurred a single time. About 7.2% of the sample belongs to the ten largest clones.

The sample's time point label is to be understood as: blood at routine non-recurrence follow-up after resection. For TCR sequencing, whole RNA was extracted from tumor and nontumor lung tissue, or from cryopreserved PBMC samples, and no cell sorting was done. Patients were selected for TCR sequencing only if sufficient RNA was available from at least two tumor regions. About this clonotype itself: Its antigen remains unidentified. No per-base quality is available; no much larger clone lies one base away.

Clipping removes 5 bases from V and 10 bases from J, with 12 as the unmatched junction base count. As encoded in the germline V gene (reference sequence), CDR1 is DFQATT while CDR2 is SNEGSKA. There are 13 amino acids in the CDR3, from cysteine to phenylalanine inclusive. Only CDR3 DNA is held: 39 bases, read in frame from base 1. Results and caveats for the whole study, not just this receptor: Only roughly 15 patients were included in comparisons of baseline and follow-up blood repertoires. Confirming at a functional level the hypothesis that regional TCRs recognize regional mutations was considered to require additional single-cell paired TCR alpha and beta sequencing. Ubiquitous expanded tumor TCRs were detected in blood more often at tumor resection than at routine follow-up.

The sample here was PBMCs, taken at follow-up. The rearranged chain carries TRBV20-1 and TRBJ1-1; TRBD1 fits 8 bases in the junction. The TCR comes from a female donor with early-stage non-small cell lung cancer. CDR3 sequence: CSAPIGQGGAAFF. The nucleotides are TGCAGTGCTCCCATCGGACAGGGAGGGGCAGCTTTCTTT.